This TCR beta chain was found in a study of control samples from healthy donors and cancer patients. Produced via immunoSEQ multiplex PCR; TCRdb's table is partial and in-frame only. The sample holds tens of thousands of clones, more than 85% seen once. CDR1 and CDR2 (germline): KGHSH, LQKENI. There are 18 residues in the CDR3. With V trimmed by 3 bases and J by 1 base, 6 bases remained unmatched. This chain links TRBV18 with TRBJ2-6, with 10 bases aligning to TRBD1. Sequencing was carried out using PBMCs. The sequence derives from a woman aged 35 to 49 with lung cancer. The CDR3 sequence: CASSPLGQGMSGANVLTF. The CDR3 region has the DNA TGTGCCAGCTCACCTCTGGGACAGGGGATGTCTGGGGCCAACGTCCTGACTTTC.